The 20 T cell receptor beta chains reported below all come from one sample, sequenced in a study of T-cell reconstitution after alpha-beta-depleted transplantation in children. The authors prepared the TCRbeta library with unique molecular identifiers. Using its own MiXCR run on the PCR reads, TCRdb lists one record per CDR3 protein. The table has 300,000 to 400,000 distinct CDR3 sequences, 13% seen once. The sequenced sample was PBMCs, obtained from the stem cell graft. These receptors all stem from a human donor who donated a stem cell graft to a child with Fanconi anemia.

This clonotype was observed a handful of times. The chain uses TRBV21-1 and TRBJ1-5. TRBV21-1 is marked as a pseudogene. This CDR3 comprises 15 residues. The CDR3 DNA sequence: TGTGCCAGCAGCAAAGGAGACGGCATCAATCAGCCCCAGCATTTT. Translation: CASSKGDGINQPQHF.

The V call is TRBV11-2, the J call TRBJ2-7; 8 bases line up with TRBD1. Germline-derived CDR1 and CDR2 are SGHAT and FQNNGV. Trimming removed 7 bases from V and 0 bases from J; junction bases left unmatched: 8. The CDR3 contains 15 residues. The CDR3 region has the DNA TGTGCCAGCACCACCGGGACAGGCAGCTCCTACGAGCAGTACGTC. Protein product: CASTTGTGSSYEQYV.

The rearrangement links TRBV5-6 to TRBJ2-7, with 11 bases identical to TRBD2. V dropped 5 bases and J dropped 1; count of bases not matched to a gene: 5. CDR1 is SGHDT, CDR2 YYEEEE, per germline. This CDR3 is built from 15 residues. The CDR3 protein is CASSKGLAVSYEQYF. DNA of the CDR3: TGTGCCAGCAGTAAGGGACTAGCGGTGTCCTACGAGCAGTACTTC.

The sample holds a few counts of this clonotype. The chain carries TRBV5-1 and TRBJ2-5; D is undetermined. The germline gives CDR1 SGHRS, CDR2 YFSETQ. The CDR3 consists of 17 residues. The V end was cut by 0 bases, the J end by 5 bases, with 20 bases between. Here the CDR3 reads CASSLEVGFGVQETQYF. CDR3 nucleotide sequence: TGCGCCAGCAGCTTGGAGGTTGGGTTCGGAGTTCAGGAGACCCAGTACTTC.

This clonotype was counted a few times. J is TRBJ1-3 and V is TRBV18, with 10 positions matching TRBD1. Looked up from germline, CDR1 is KGHSH and CDR2 is LQKENI. The CDR3 consists of 16 residues. Trimming took 3 bases from V and 7 from J; bases not matched to a gene: 9. CDR3 nucleotide sequence: TGTGCCAGCTCACCTTCGGGACAGGGGCGCATGAACACCATATATTTT. Amino acids: CASSPSGQGRMNTIYF.

This clonotype was seen more than once but under ten times. The J gene is TRBJ2-7, the V gene TRBV4-1; D possibly corresponds to TRBD1 (5 bases). Germline V lookup: CDR1 MGHRA, CDR2 YSYEKL. This CDR3 is 14 amino acids long. V gave up 0 bases and J gave up 0 bases, with 6 bases separating them. This CDR3 is CASSQEQASYEQYF. In DNA, the CDR3 is TGCGCCAGCAGCCAAGAACAGGCCTCCTACGAGCAGTACTTC.

Turning to this clonotype: Relative to the germline gene, one junction end is altered; a read error may explain this. The chain couples TRBV2 to TRBJ1-1; TRBD1 matches at 9 bases. The CDR3 runs 13 residues. The germline CDR1 and CDR2 sequences are SNHLY and FYNNEI. The chain's CDR3 is CASGDRGRYEAFF. As DNA, the CDR3 is TGTGCCAGCGGTGACAGGGGGAGATATGAAGCTTTCTTT.

This clonotype was recorded at least ten times. The chain employs TRBV6-1 and TRBJ2-7, with a weak D call TRBD1 (6 bases). Germline V gene sequence: CDR1 MNHNS, CDR2 SASEGT. Trimming took 6 bases from V and 2 from J, leaving 14 bases between them. The CDR3 extends over 14 amino acids. The CDR3 loop reads CASSSGTRAYEQYF. CDR3 DNA sequence: TGTGCCAGCAGCTCCGGGACACGAGCCTACGAGCAGTACTTC.

This clonotype was seen more than once but under ten times. This chain connects TRBV21-1 to TRBJ2-2. TRBV21-1 is noted as a pseudogene. This CDR3 comprises 12 residues. CDR3 DNA: TGTGCCAGCAGCAAAGTATTCGGGGAGCTGTTTTTT. It translates to CASSKVFGELFF.

Regarding this clonotype: One end of the junction does not line up with germline, which may come from a read error. The V gene is TRBV28, the J gene TRBJ2-1; 7 nucleotides match TRBD1. Per germline, CDR1 MDHEN and CDR2 SYDVKM. CDR3 length: 15 amino acids. CDR3 amino acids: CASGLLTGDGNEQFF. The CDR3 DNA sequence: TGTGCCAGCGGTTTACTTACAGGGGATGGCAATGAGCAGTTCTTC.

This chain joins TRBV7-9 and TRBJ2-3, with D perhaps matching TRBD2 (6 bases). The CDR3 extends over 12 amino acids. The germline V gene encodes CDR1 SEHNR and CDR2 FQNEAQ (reference sequence). With 3 bases removed from V and 6 bases from J, the gap between germline ends came to 7 bases. DNA of the CDR3: TGTGCCAGCAGCTTTGCGGGGGATACGCAGTATTTT. Protein: CASSFAGDTQYF.

This clonotype was found many times. V is TRBV2 and J is TRBJ2-2; a weak D match, TRBD1 (6 bases). From germline, CDR1 is SNHLY and CDR2 FYNNEI. V was cut by 3 bases and J by 1 base, with 18 bases left in between. CDR3 size: 18 residues. In nucleotides, the CDR3 is TGTGCCAGCAGTGACTTTCATCCTCCGGGACAGAACACCGGGGAGCTGTTTTTT. It yields the protein CASSDFHPPGQNTGELFF. The whole variable domain, remainder taken from reference TRBV2 and TRBJ2-2, is EPEVTQTPSHQVTQMGQEVILRCVPISNHLYFYWYRQILGQKVEFLVSFYNNEISEKSEIFDDQFSVERPDGSNFTLKIRSTKLEDSAMYFCASSDFHPPGQNTGELFFGEGSRLTVL.

The V call is TRBV12-3 or TRBV12-4, the J call TRBJ1-2, with 8 bases fitting TRBD1. V shed 4 bases and J 1 base; nucleotides not matched to a gene: 11. This CDR3 has 17 residues. The DNA for the CDR3 is TGTGCCAGCAGTTCCTCCAACCGGGACAGGCTTAACTATGGCTACACCTTC. This encodes CASSSSNRDRLNYGYTF.

The chain employs TRBV5-6 and TRBJ2-7, with TRBD1 matching over 9 bases. The CDR3 totals 13 residues. The J segment lost 3 bases and the V segment lost 3 bases, leaving 1 base of the junction unmatched. Germline lookup yields CDR1 SGHDT and CDR2 YYEEEE. CDR3 loop: CASSSDRGYEQYF. DNA for the CDR3: TGTGCCAGCAGCTCGGACAGGGGCTACGAGCAGTACTTC.

About this clonotype itself: Since a much larger clone is just one base distant, this may be a read error. The rearrangement uses TRBV18 and TRBJ2-2, with a tentative D call TRBD1 (6 bases). V lost 6 bases and J lost 1, with 9 bases in between. The CDR3 extends over 14 amino acids. Germline CDR1 reads KGHSH; CDR2 reads LQKENI. CDR3: CASSRTENTGELFF. CDR3 DNA: TGTGCCAGCTCCCGGACAGAGAACACCGGGGAGCTGTTTTTT.

In its sample, this clonotype was seen a few times. The gene calls are TRBV29-1 and TRBJ2-5; 8 bases line up with TRBD2. The CDR3 spans 14 residues. Germline CDR1 and CDR2: SQVTM and ANQGSEA. J gave up 3 bases and V 4 bases, and 7 bases lay outside the gene matches. In DNA form, the CDR3 reads TGCAGCGTTGTGTGGATAGCGGGGAAAGAGACCCAGTACTTC. Translated, it gives CSVVWIAGKETQYF.

A few counts support this clonotype. One junction end does not reproduce the germline sequence, and a read error may be involved. The chain combines TRBV3-1 with TRBJ2-7; D is undetermined. The germline CDR1 and CDR2 sequences are LGHDT and YNNKEL (reference sequence). There are 13 residues in the CDR3. The CDR3 is CASSHDPSSEQYF. CDR3 in DNA: TGTGCCAGCAGCCACGACCCTTCCTCCGAGCAGTACTTC.

This clonotype has ten or more counts. The rearrangement links TRBV29-1 to TRBJ1-2; D is ambiguous. Trimming shortened V by 3 bases and J by 5 bases, and 13 bases separated the two germline ends. Germline lookup yields CDR1 SQVTM and CDR2 ANQGSEA. The CDR3 has 13 amino acids. The chain's CDR3 is CSVDPLPRYGYTF. The CDR3 DNA follows: TGCAGCGTTGATCCCCTCCCTCGATATGGCTACACCTTC.

J is TRBJ1-1 and V is TRBV12-5; no reliable D call. V was pared by 7 bases and J by 4 bases, with 19 bases between. The CDR3 loop spans 15 amino acids. Germline V CDR1 and CDR2: LGHNT, FRNRAP. The CDR3 region is CASASDSSPGTEAFF. The CDR3 DNA reads TGTGCTAGTGCCTCGGACTCATCTCCGGGCACTGAAGCTTTCTTT.

Comment on this clonotype: Since a much larger clone is just one base distant, this may be a read error. V and J are TRBV7-2 and TRBJ1-1, with a possible D match to TRBD1 (5 bases). The CDR3 has 13 residues. The V gene's germline CDR1 is SGHTA and CDR2 FQGNSA. Trimming removed 1 base from V and 13 bases from J, with 16 bases in between. CDR3 sequence (DNA): TGTGCCAGCAGCTTAGGAGTGACAGCAAAGGGTTTCTTT. It translates to CASSLGVTAKGFF.